The sequence of this TCR beta chain was determined in a study of blood T cell repertoires in COVID-19. This CDR3 comprises 15 residues. Looked up from germline, CDR1 is SEHNR and CDR2 is FQNEAQ (reference sequence). V was cut by 5 bases and J by 2 bases, with 13 bases left in between. Sequencing used immunoSEQ multiplex PCR; TCRdb keeps in-frame clones, though not all of them. This table has about 390,000 clones, 80% to 90% appearing once. This receptor was taken from a woman aged 60-70 years with COVID-19, enrolled during active disease. Sequences were obtained from peripheral blood. The rearrangement uses TRBV7-9 and TRBJ1-5, with D perhaps matching TRBD1 (6 bases). In DNA form, the CDR3 reads TGTGCCAGCAGCCCGGGCAGGGGAGGCAATCAGCCCCAGCATTTT. Translating gives CASSPGRGGNQPQHF.